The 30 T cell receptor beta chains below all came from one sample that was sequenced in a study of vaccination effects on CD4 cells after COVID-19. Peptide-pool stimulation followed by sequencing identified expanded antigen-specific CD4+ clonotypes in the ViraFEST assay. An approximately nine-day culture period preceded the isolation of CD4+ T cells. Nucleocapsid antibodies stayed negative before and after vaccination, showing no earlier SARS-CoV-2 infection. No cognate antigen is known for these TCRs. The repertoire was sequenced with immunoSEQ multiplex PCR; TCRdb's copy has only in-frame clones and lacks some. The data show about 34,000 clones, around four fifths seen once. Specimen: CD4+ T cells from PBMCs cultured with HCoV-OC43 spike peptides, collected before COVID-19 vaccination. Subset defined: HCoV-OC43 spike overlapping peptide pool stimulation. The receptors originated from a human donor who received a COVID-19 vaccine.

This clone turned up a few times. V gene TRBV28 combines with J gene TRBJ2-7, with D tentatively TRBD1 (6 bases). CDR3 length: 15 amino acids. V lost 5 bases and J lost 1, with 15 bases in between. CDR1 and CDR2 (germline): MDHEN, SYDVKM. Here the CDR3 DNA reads TGTGCCAGCAGTCCCCCGGACAGTGTGTCCTACGAGCAGTACTTC. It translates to CASSPPDSVSYEQYF.

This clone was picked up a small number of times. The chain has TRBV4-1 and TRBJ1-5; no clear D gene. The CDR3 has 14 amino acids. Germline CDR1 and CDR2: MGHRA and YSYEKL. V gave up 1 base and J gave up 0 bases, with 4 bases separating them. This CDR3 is CASSQGYSNQPQHF. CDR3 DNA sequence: TGCGCCAGCAGCCAAGGATATAGCAATCAGCCCCAGCATTTT.

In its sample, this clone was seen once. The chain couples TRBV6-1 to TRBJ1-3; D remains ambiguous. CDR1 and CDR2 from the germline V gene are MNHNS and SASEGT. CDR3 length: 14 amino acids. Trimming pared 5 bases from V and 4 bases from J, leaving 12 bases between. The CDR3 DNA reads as TGTGCCAGCAGTTCCCCAGTAGAGGGAAACACCATATATTTT. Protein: CASSSPVEGNTIYF.

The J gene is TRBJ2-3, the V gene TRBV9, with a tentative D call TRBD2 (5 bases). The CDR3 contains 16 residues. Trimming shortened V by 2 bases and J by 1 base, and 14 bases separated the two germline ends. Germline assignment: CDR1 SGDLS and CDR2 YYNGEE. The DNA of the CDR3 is TGTGCCAGCAGCGTTTCCACTAGTTTGGGCACAGATACGCAGTATTTT. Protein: CASSVSTSLGTDTQYF.

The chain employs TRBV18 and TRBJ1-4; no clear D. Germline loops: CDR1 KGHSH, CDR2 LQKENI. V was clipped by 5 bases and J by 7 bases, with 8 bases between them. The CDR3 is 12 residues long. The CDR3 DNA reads TGTGCCAGCTCAACGGAGGCTGAAAAACTGTTTTTT. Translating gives CASSTEAEKLFF.

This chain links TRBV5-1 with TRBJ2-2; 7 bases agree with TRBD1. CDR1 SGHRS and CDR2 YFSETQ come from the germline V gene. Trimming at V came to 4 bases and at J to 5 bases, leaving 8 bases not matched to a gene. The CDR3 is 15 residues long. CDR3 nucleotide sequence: TGCGCCAGCAGCCCCCGGGACAGCTGGACCGGGGAGCTGTTTTTT. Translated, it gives CASSPRDSWTGELFF. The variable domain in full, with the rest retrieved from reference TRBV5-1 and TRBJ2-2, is KAGVTQTPRYLIKTRGQQVTLSCSPISGHRSVSWYQQTPGQGLQFLFEYFSETQRNKGNFPGRFSGRQFSNSRSEMNVSTLELGDSALYLCASSPRDSWTGELFFGEGSRLTVL.

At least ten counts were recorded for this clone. The CDR3 DNA follows: TGTGCCAGCAGTCCCAACCGGCGCCGGGACAGGGTGAGGTACGAGCAGTACTTC. This gives the protein CASSPNRRRDRVRYEQYF. The genes are TRBV6-2 or TRBV6-3 and TRBJ2-7; 9 bases line up with TRBD1. CDR1 MNHEY and CDR2 SVGEGT come from the germline V gene. The CDR3 spans 18 residues. V trimming: 5 bases; J trimming: 4 bases; junction bases outside the gene matches: 18.

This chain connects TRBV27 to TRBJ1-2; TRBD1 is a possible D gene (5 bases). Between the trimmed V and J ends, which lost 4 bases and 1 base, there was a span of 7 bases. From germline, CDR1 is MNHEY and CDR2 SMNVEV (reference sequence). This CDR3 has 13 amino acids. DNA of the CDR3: TGTGCCAGCAGTTGGGACGGTAACTATGGCTACACCTTC. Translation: CASSWDGNYGYTF.

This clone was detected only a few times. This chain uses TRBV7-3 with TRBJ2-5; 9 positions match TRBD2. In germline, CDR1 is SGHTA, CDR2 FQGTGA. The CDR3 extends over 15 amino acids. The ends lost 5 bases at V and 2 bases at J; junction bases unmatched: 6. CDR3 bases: TGTGCCAGCAGCGTAGCGGGGGCCTCTCAAGAGACCCAGTACTTC. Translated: CASSVAGASQETQYF.

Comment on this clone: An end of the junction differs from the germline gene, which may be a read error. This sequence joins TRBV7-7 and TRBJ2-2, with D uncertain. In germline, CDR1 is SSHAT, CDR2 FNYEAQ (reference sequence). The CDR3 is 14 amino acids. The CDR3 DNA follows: TGTGCTAGCAGCTTAGAACGCGTGACCGGGGAGCTGTTTTTT. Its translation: CASSLERVTGELFF.

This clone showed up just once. CDR3: CASSQDVAKVNEQYF. The CDR3 DNA is TGTGCCAGCAGCCAAGATGTAGCAAAGGTGAACGAGCAGTACTTC. This chain joins TRBV4-2 and TRBJ2-7; no reliable D call. This CDR3 region has 15 residues. CDR1 LGHNA and CDR2 YNFKEQ come from the germline V gene. V lost 0 bases and J lost 5, with 14 bases in between.

CDR3 sequence reads: CASSLGGGNTIYF. The CDR3 bases are TGTGCCAGCAGCTTAGGGGGTGGAAACACCATATATTTT. This rearrangement joins TRBV7-2 to TRBJ1-3; D gene unclear. CDR3 length: 13 residues. CDR1 is SGHTA, CDR2 FQGNSA, per germline. V dropped 1 base and J dropped 3 bases, with 4 bases sitting between them.

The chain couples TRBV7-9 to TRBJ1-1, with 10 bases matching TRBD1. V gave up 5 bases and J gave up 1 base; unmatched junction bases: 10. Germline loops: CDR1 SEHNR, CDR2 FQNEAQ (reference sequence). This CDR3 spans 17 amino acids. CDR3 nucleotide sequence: TGTGCCAGCAGCCCCGTGGACAGGGGGAAGACGAACACTGAAGCTTTCTTT. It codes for CASSPVDRGKTNTEAFF.

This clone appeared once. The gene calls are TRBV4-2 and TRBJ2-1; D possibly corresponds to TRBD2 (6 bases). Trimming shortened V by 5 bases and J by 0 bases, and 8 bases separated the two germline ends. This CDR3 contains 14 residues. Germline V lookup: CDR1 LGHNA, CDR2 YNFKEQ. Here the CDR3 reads CASSTGDSYNEQFF. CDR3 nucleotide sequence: TGTGCCAGCAGCACGGGGGACTCCTACAATGAGCAGTTCTTC.

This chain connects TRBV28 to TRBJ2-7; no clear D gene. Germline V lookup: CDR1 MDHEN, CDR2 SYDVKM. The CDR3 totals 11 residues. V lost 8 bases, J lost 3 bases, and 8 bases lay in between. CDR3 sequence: CASGIHYEQYF. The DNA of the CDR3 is TGTGCCAGCGGAATTCACTACGAGCAGTACTTC. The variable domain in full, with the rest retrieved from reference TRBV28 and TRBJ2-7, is DVKVTQSSRYLVKRTGEKVFLECVQDMDHENMFWYRQDPGLGLRLIYFSYDVKMKEKGDIPEGYSVSREKKERFSLILESASTNQTSMYLCASGIHYEQYFGPGTRLTVT.

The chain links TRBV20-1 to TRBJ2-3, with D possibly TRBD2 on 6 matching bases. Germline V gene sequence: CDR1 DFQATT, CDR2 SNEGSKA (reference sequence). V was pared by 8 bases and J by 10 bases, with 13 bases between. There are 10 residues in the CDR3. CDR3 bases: TGCAGTCCTACCGGGACTTCGCAGTATTTT. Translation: CSPTGTSQYF.

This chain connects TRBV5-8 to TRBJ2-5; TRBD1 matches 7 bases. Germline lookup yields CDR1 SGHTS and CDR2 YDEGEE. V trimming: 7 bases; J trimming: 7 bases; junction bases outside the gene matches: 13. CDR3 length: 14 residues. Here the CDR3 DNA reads TGTGCCAGCGGTACCGGGACAGTCCAGCGGACCCAGTACTTC. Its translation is CASGTGTVQRTQYF.

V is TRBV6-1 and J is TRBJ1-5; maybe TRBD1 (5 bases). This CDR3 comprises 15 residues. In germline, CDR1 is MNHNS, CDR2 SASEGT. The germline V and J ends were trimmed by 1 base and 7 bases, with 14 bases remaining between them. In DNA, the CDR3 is TGTGCCAGCAGTGAAGGCGGGGGGGGGTTCCAGCCCCAGCATTTT. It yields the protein CASSEGGGGFQPQHF.

Here the CDR3 reads CASSPGGQDWTYYGYTF. Written as DNA, the CDR3 is TGTGCCAGCTCACCAGGGGGACAGGACTGGACCTACTATGGCTACACCTTC. The V and J genes are TRBV18 and TRBJ1-2; 8 nucleotides match TRBD1. Germline V gene lookup returns CDR1 KGHSH and CDR2 LQKENI. V shed 2 bases, J shed 3 bases, and the junction held 11 bases outside the gene matches. This CDR3 region has 17 residues.

This CDR3 is CASSGQSGINEQFF. The CDR3 DNA sequence: TGTGCCAGCAGCGGCCAGTCAGGTATCAATGAGCAGTTCTTC. This chain joins TRBV7-2 and TRBJ2-1; D is undetermined. This CDR3 has 14 amino acids. With 5 bases removed from V and 6 bases from J, the gap between germline ends came to 14 bases. Per the germline V gene, CDR1 is SGHTA and CDR2 is FQGNSA.

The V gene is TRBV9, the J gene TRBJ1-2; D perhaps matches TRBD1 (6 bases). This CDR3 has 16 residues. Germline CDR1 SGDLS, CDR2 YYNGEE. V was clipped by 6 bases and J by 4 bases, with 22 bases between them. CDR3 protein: CASNPMGGAAPYGYTF. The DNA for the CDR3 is TGTGCCAGCAACCCCATGGGGGGGGCGGCCCCCTATGGCTACACCTTC.

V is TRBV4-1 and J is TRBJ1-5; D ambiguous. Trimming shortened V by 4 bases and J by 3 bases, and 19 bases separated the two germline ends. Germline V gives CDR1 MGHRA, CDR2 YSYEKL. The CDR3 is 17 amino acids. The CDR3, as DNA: TGCGCCAGCAGCCTCAAGTATTACCAGAAAGACAATCAGCCCCAGCATTTT. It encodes CASSLKYYQKDNQPQHF.

CDR3 coding DNA: TGTGCCAGCAGCGGGGCACCCAACACTGAAGCTTTCTTT. Protein: CASSGAPNTEAFF. The rearrangement uses TRBV5-6 and TRBJ1-1; D possibly corresponds to TRBD1 (5 bases). V lost 4 bases and J 2 bases, leaving 9 bases between the germline ends. This CDR3 contains 13 residues. Germline V CDR1 and CDR2: SGHDT, YYEEEE.

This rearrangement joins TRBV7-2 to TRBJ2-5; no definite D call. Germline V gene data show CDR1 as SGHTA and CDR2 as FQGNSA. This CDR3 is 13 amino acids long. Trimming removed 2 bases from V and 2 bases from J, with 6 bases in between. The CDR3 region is CASSLRIQETQYF. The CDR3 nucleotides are TGTGCCAGCAGCTTACGCATTCAAGAGACCCAGTACTTC.

The CDR3 DNA reads TGTGCCAGCAGCTTAGACGGACGTGGTTCAAATCACTATGGCTACACCTTC. This translates into CASSLDGRGSNHYGYTF. V usage is TRBV7-9 and J usage is TRBJ1-2; no clear D. CDR3 length: 17 residues. The V gene lost 1 base and the J gene lost 3 bases, with 18 bases spanning the gap. Germline lookup yields CDR1 SEHNR and CDR2 FQNEAQ (reference sequence).

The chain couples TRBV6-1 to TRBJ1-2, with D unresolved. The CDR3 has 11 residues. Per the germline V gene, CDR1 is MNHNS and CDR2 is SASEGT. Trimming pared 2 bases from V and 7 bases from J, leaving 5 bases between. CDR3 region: CASSEKGGYTF. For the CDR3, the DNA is TGTGCCAGCAGTGAAAAGGGTGGCTACACCTTC.

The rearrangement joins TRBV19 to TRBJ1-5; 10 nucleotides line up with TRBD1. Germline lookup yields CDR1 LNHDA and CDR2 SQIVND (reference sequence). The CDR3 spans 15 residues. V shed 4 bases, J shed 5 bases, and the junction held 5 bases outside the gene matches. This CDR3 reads CASSTLDRGHQPQHF. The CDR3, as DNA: TGTGCCAGTAGTACTCTTGACAGGGGGCATCAGCCCCAGCATTTT.

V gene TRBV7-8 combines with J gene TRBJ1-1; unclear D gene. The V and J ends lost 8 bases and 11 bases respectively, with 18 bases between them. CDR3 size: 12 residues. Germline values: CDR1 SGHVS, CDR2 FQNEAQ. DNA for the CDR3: TGTGCCAGCGGAGAGATCGGCGTTGGGGCTTTCTTT. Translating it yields CASGEIGVGAFF.

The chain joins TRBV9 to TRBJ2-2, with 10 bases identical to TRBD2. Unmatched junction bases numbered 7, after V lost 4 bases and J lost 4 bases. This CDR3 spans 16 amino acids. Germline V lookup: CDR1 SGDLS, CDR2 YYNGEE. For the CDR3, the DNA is TGTGCCAGCAGCCCCGGGGCTAGCGGGAGCACCGGGGAGCTGTTTTTT. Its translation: CASSPGASGSTGELFF.

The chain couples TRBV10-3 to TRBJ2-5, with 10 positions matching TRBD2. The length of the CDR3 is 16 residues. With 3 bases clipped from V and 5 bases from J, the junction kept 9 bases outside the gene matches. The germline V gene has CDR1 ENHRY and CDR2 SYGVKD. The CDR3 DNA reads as TGTGCCATCAGTGAACTAAGCGGGGGGGCCGGGGAGACCCAGTACTTC. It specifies CAISELSGGAGETQYF.